This T cell receptor (beta chain) was sequenced for a study of blood T cell repertoires in COVID-19. Some clones are missing from TCRdb's copy, which holds only in-frame ones; the method was immunoSEQ multiplex PCR. The data hold about 100,000 clones, with 85% to 90% observed a single time. The V end lost 6 bases, the J end lost 4 bases, and 12 bases lay between the germline ends. This CDR3 contains 13 residues. Germline V CDR1 and CDR2: MNHEY, SVGAGI. The clonotype was recovered from a woman aged 80 or over with acute or convalescent COVID-19. Material: peripheral blood. V usage is TRBV6-5 and J usage is TRBJ1-1; weak D call: TRBD1 (6 bases). The CDR3 DNA reads as TGTGCCAGCAGCCACGGACAGTCCACTGAAGCTTTCTTT. This codes for CASSHGQSTEAFF.